The present TCR beta chain was sequenced within a study of blood T cells in healthy people across ages. Regarding the study as a whole: There was no known CMV status for donors, so expanded clonotype changes were possibly confounded. PBMCs that were unsorted prevented a conclusive naive versus antigen-experienced comparison.

As for this clonotype: Its cognate antigen is unknown.

Germline V lookup: CDR1 SGHTA, CDR2 FQGNSA. This CDR3 is built from 15 residues. The J segment lost 8 bases and the V segment lost 3 bases, leaving 9 bases of the junction unmatched. Together with a sample-barcoded 5' primer, a J-beta primer mix was included in a second PCR lasting roughly 6 to 12 cycles. Each cDNA molecule, via a template-switch adaptor with 12 random nucleotides, was tagged. TCRdb fed the 5' RACE reads into MiXCR, producing one record per CDR3 protein. The sample lists around 710,000 distinct CDR3 sequences; around 40% were seen once. The sequence was obtained from a woman in her sixties in good health. The specimen was blood. The chain links TRBV7-2 to TRBJ2-1, with TRBD2 identical over 8 bases. CDR3 DNA sequence: TGTGCCAGCAGCTTCGGACTAGCTCTTTCGTATGAGCAGTTCTTC. As protein: CASSFGLALSYEQFF.